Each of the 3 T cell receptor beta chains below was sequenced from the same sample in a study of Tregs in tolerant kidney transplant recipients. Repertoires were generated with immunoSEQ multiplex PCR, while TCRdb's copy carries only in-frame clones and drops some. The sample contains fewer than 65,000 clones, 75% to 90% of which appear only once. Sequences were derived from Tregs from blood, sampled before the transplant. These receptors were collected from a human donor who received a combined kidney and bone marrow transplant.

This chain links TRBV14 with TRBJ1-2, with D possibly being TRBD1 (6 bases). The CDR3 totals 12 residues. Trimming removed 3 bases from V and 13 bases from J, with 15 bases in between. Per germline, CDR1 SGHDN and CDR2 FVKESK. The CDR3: CASSQSYGGPTF. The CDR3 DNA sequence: TGTGCCAGCAGCCAGAGTTATGGGGGGCCCACCTTC.

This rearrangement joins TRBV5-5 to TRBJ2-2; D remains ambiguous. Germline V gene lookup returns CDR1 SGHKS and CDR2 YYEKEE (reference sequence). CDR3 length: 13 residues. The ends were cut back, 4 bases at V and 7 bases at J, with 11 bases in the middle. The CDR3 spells CASSLEWGGELFF. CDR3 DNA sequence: TGTGCCAGCAGCCTGGAATGGGGCGGGGAGCTGTTTTTT.

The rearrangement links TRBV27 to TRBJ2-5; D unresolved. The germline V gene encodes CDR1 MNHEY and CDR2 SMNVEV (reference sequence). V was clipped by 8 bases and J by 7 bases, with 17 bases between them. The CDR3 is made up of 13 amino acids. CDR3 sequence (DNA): TGTGCCAGCTCCCTGGGCTTTGACGGGACCCAGTACTTC. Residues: CASSLGFDGTQYF.